The following is a T cell receptor beta chain sequence with its context. The target antigen is unknown. Naivety among CD8 cells was defined by CD45RO negativity and positive CCR7 selection, thereby excluding terminally differentiated effector memory CD45RA+ cells. This sample is part of a study of shared clonotypes between healthy human individuals. Notes on the study in general: Generally, naive subsets came out with larger estimated richness than memory subsets.

At deep level, the assay was performed. The data were produced by immunoSEQ multiplex PCR, yet TCRdb's version contains in-frame clones alone and is incomplete. The sample gives about 2 million clones, about 95% of which show up once; less than 1.5% is in the top ten. Germline-derived CDR1 and CDR2 are DFQATT and SNEGSKA (reference sequence). V was shortened by 0 bases and J by 4 bases, with 3 bases between the two germline ends. The CDR3 is made up of 11 amino acids. The sequenced sample was naive CD8+ T cells sorted from blood. The clonotype comes from a man aged 18 to 29 in good health. J is TRBJ1-2 and V is TRBV20-1, with D unresolved. The CDR3 DNA is TGCAGTGCTAGAGAACGCTATGGCTACACCTTC. This encodes CSARERYGYTF.